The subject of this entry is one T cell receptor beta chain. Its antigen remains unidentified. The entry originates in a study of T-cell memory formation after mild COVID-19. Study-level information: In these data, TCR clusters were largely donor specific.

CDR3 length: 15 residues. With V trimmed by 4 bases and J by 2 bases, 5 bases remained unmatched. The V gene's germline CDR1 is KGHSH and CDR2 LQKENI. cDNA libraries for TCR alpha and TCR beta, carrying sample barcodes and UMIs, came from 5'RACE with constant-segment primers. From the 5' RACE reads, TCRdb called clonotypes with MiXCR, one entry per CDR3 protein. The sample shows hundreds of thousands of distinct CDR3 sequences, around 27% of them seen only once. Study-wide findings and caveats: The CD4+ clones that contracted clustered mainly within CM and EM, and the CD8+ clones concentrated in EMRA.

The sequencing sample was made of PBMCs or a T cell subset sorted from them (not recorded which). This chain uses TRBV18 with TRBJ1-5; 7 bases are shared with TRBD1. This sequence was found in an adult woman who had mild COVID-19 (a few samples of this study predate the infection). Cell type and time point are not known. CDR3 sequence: CASSHQGVGNQPQHF. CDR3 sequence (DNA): TGTGCCAGCTCACATCAGGGGGTGGGCAATCAGCCCCAGCATTTT.